This TCR beta chain was observed in a study of blood T cell repertoires in COVID-19. Across the study: T cells, B-cell-depleted T cells, or PBMCs supplied cDNA or gDNA.

The CDR3 has 15 amino acids. Germline CDR1 and CDR2: SGHRS and YFSETQ. The J segment lost 0 bases and the V segment lost 4 bases, leaving 6 bases of the junction unmatched. Participants had their cohort set by participant-reported clinical history. Sequencing used immunoSEQ multiplex PCR; TCRdb keeps in-frame clones, though not all of them. The table shows around 300,000 clones, with about 83% occurring only once. Specimen: PBMCs or T cells enriched from blood (not recorded which). The chain couples TRBV5-1 to TRBJ1-1, with TRBD1 identical over 7 bases. This receptor was identified in a woman between 40 and 50 years old who had recovered from COVID-19. The CDR3 protein is CASSLIQGMNTEAFF. The CDR3 nucleotides are TGCGCCAGCAGCCTAATACAGGGGATGAACACTGAAGCTTTCTTT.